Here is one T cell receptor beta chain with its context. Its antigen is undetermined. The source of the sample is a study of cytomegalovirus exposure and HLA in healthy donors. For the study at large: Among 150 million to 200 million T cells, an earlier analysis found 117 million unique TCR beta sequences.

V lost 3 bases, J lost 3 bases, and 7 bases stayed unmatched. This CDR3 has 15 amino acids. Germline lookup yields CDR1 MGHRA and CDR2 YSYEKL. Primers: 60 Vbeta forward and 13 Jbeta reverse. Clones were sequenced by immunoSEQ multiplex PCR, and TCRdb holds only the in-frame ones, with some missing. Among roughly 120,000 clones, around three quarters were seen once, and the ten largest hold 2.5% to 3.5%. General observations from the study: Later on, a genetic analysis was performed. It linked a missense variant in DCLRE1C with V- and J-gene trimming of TCR beta.

The TCR comes from a woman aged 18-29 years in good health and CMV-seropositive. This chain joins TRBV4-1 and TRBJ2-7; TRBD2 matches at 8 bases. The sample was PBMCs. The DNA for the CDR3 is TGCGCCAGCAGCCAGATAGCGGGAACAAGCTACGAGCAGTACTTC. It encodes CASSQIAGTSYEQYF.